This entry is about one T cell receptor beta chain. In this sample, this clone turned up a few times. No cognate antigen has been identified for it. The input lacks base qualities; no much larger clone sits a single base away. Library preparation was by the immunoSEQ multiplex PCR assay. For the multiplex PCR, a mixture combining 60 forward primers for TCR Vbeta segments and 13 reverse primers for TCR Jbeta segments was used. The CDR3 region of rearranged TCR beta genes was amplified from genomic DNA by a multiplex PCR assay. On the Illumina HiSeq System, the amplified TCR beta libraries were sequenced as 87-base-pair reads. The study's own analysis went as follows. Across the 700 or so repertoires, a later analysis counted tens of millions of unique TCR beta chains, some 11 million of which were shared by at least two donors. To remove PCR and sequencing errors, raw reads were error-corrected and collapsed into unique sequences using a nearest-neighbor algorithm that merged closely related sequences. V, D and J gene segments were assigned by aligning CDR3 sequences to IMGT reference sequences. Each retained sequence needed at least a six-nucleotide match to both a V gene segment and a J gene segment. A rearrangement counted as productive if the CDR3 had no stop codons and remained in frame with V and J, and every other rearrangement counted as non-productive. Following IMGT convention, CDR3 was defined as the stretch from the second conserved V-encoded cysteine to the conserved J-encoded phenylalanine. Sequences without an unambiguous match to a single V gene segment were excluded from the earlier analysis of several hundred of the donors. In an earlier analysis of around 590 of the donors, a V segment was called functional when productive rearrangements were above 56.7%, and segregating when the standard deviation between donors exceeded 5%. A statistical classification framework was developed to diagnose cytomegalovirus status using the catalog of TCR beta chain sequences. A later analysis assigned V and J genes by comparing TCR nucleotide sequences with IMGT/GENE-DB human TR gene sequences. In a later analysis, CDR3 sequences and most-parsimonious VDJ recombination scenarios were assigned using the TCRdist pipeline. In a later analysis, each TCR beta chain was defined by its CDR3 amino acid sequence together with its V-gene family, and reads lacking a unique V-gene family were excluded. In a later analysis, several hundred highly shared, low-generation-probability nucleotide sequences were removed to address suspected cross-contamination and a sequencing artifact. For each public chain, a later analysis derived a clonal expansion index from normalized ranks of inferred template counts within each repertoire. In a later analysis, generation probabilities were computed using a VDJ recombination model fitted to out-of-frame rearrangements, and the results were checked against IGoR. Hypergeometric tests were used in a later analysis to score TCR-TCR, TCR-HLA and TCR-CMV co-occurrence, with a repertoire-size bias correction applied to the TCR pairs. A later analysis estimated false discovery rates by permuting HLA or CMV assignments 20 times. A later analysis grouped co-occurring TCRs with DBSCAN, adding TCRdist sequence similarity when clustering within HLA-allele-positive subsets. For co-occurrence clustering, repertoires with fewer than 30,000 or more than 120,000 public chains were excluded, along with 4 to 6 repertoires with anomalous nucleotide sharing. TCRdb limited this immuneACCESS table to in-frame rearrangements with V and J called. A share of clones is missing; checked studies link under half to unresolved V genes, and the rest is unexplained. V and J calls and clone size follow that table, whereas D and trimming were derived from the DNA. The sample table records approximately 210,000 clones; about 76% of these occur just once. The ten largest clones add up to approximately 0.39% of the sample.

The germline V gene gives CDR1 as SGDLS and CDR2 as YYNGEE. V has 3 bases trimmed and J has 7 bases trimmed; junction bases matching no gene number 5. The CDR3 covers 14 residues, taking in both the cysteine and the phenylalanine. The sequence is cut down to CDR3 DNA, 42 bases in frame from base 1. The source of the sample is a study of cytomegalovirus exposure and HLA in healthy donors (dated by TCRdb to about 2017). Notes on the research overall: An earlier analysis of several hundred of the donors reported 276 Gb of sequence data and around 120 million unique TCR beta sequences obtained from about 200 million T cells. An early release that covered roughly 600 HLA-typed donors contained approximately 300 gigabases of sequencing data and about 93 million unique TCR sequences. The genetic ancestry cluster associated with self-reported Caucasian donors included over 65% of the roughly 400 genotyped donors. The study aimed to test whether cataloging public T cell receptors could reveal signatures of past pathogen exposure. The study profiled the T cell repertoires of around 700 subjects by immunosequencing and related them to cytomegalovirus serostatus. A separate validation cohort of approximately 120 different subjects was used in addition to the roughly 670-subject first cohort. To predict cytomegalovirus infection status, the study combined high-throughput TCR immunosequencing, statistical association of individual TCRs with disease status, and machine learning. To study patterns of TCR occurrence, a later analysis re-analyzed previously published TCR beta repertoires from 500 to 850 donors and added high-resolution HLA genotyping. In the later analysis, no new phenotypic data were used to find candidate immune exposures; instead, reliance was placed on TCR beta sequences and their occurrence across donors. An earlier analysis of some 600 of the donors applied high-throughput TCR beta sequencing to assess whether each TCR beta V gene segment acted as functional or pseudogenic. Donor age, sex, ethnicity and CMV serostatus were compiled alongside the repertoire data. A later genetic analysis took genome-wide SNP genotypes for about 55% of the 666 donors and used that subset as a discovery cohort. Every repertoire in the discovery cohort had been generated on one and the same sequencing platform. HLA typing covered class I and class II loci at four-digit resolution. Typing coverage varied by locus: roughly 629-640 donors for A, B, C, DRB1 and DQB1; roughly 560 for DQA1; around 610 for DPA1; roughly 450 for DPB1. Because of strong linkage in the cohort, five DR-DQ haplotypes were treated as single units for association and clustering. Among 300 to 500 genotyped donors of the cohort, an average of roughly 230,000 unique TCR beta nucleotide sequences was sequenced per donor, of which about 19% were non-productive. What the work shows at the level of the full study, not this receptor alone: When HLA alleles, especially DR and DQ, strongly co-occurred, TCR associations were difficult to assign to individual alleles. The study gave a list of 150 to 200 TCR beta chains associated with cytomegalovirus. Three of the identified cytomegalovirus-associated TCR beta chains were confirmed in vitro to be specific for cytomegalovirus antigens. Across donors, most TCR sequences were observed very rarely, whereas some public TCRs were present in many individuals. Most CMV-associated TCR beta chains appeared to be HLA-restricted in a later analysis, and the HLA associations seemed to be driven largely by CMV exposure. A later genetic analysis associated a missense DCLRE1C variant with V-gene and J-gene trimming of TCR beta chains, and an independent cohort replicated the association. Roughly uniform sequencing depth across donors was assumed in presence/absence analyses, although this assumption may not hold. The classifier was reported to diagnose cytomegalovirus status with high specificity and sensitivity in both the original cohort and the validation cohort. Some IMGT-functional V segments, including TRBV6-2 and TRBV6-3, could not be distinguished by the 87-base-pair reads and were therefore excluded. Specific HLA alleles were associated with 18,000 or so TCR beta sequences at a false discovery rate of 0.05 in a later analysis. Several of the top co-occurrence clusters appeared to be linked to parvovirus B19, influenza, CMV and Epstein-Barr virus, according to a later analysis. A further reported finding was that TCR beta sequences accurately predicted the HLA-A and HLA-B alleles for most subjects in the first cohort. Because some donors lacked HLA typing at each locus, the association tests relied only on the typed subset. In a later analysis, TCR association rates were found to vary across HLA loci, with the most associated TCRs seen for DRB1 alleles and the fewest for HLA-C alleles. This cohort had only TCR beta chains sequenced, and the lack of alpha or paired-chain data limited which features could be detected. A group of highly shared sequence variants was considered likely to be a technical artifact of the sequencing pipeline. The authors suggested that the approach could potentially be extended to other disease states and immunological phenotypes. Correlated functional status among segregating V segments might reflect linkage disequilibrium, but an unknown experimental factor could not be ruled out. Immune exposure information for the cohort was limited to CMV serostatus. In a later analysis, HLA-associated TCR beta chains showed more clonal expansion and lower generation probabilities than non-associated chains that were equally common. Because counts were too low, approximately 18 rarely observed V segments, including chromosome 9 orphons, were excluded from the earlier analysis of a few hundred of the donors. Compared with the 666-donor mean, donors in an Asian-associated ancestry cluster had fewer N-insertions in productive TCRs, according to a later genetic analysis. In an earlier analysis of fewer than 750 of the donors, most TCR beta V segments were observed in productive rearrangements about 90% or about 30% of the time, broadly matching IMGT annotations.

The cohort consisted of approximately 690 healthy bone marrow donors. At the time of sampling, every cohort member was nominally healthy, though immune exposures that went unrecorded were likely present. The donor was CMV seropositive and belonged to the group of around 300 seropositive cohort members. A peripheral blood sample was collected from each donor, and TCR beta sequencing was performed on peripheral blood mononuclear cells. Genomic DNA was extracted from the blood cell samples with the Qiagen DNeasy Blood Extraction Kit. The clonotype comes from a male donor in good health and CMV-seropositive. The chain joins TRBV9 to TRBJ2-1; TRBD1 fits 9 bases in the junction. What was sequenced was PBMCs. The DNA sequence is TGTGCCAGCAGCGCCGGGACAGGGAGGAATGAGCAGTTCTTC. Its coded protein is CASSAGTGRNEQFF.